This TCR beta chain was found in a study of patients and donors after allogeneic stem cell transplantation. A few counts support this clonotype. V lost 6 bases, J lost 7 bases, and 19 bases lay in between. The CDR3 extends over 14 amino acids. The germline gives CDR1 LNHDA, CDR2 SQIVND (reference sequence). MiXCR was run by TCRdb on the RT-PCR reads, yielding one entry per CDR3 protein. The profile shows tens of thousands of distinct CDR3 sequences, around 5% of them singletons. The specimen sequenced was blood, either unsorted or a sorted T cell fraction (not recorded which). The genes are TRBV19 and TRBJ2-7; a weak D match, TRBD2 (6 bases). The sequence was collected from a human donor who was either an allogeneic HSCT recipient or a stem cell or donor lymphocyte infusion donor (not recorded which). It is not recorded whose cells these are; they may come from a transplant donor. This CDR3 reads CASRTQAGQGEQYF. The CDR3 region has the DNA TGTGCCAGTAGAACCCAGGCGGGGCAAGGAGAGCAGTACTTC.